These T cell receptor beta chains were read from a single sample in a study of control samples from healthy donors and cancer patients. Assay: immunoSEQ multiplex PCR; the TCRdb copy retains only in-frame clones and omits some. The sample includes 150,000 or so clones, about 90% of them seen just once. Sequenced material: blood. The receptors were gathered from a woman aged 50 to 60 in good health. Both conserved end residues are part of each CDR3. D genes are given only for firm matches. Rows may omit the clone size; those that give it use once, few, many or a size class.

D: -; length: 15; V: TRBV6-8; J: TRBJ1-2; size: few; CDR3: CARLGDGTDNYGYTF; DNA: TGTGCCAGGCTAGGGGACGGGACGGATAACTATGGCTACACCTTC
D: -; length: 15; V: TRBV6-6; J: TRBJ1-4; size: -; CDR3: CASSIQRQANEKLFF; DNA: TGTGCCAGCAGCATACAGAGGCAAGCTAATGAAAAACTGTTTTTT
D: TRBD1; length: 14; V: TRBV3-1/TRBV3-2; J: TRBJ2-1; size: -; CDR3: CASSQGQGYNEQFF; DNA: TGTGCCAGCAGCCAGGGACAGGGGTACAATGAGCAGTTCTTC
D: TRBD1; length: 14; V: TRBV5-1; J: TRBJ2-1; size: -; CDR3: CASSSGQNDNEQFF; DNA: TGCGCCAGCAGCTCGGGACAGAACGACAATGAGCAGTTCTTC
D: TRBD1; length: 14; V: TRBV4-1; J: TRBJ1-2; size: few; CDR3: CASSRAGQGGGYTF; DNA: TGCGCCAGCAGCCGAGCGGGACAGGGAGGTGGCTACACCTTC
D: TRBD1; length: 15; V: TRBV7-2; J: TRBJ1-1; size: -; CDR3: CASSPGTGLNTEAFF; DNA: TGTGCCAGCAGCCCCGGGACAGGGTTGAACACTGAAGCTTTCTTT
D: -; length: 13; V: TRBV29-1; J: TRBJ2-4; size: -; CDR3: CSVLLHDKNIQYF; DNA: TGCAGCGTTCTGCTACACGACAAAAACATTCAGTACTTC
D: -; length: 15; V: TRBV5-1; J: TRBJ1-1; size: -; CDR3: CASSLDMRVATEAFF; DNA: TGCGCCAGCAGCTTGGATATGAGGGTCGCCACTGAAGCTTTCTTT
D: TRBD1; length: 16; V: TRBV10-1; J: TRBJ1-6; size: -; CDR3: CASSEIQGPQSSPLHF; DNA: TGCGCCAGCAGTGAAATACAGGGGCCCCAATCTTCACCCCTCCACTTT
D: -; length: 14; V: TRBV19; J: TRBJ2-5; size: -; CDR3: CASSGGRGQETQYF; DNA: TGTGCCAGTAGTGGGGGGCGGGGCCAAGAGACCCAGTACTTC
D: TRBD1; length: 16; V: TRBV30; J: TRBJ2-3; size: -; CDR3: CAWSVIQGAAGDTQYF; DNA: TGTGCCTGGAGTGTAATACAGGGGGCAGCGGGAGATACGCAGTATTTT
D: -; length: 13; V: TRBV27; J: TRBJ1-4; size: -; CDR3: CASGTDKDEKLFF; DNA: TGTGCCAGCGGGACGGACAAGGATGAAAAACTGTTTTTT
D: -; length: 13; V: TRBV9; J: TRBJ1-1; size: -; CDR3: CASSVTGNTEAFF; DNA: TGTGCCAGCAGCGTAACAGGGAACACTGAAGCTTTCTTT
D: TRBD1; length: 14; V: TRBV15; J: TRBJ1-5; size: -; CDR3: CATSIGQGGQPQHF; DNA: TGTGCCACCAGCATCGGACAGGGAGGTCAGCCCCAGCATTTT
D: -; length: 15; V: TRBV14; J: TRBJ1-1; size: -; CDR3: CASSQVGHPNTEAFF; DNA: TGTGCCAGCAGCCAAGTAGGACACCCGAACACTGAAGCTTTCTTT
D: TRBD2; length: 13; V: TRBV6-6; J: TRBJ2-5; size: -; CDR3: CASSGVLQETQYF; DNA: TGTGCCAGTAGCGGGGTCCTTCAAGAGACCCAGTACTTC
D: -; length: 13; V: TRBV29-1; J: TRBJ1-2; size: once; CDR3: CSVEGTANYGYTF; DNA: TGCAGCGTTGAAGGGACAGCTAACTATGGCTACACCTTC
D: -; length: 14; V: TRBV6-1; J: TRBJ1-1; size: -; CDR3: CASSEWEGPTEAFF; DNA: TGTGCCAGCAGTGAATGGGAGGGGCCCACTGAAGCTTTCTTT
D: -; length: 12; V: TRBV29-1; J: TRBJ1-4; size: -; CDR3: CSVGGANEKLFF; DNA: TGCAGCGTCGGGGGAGCTAATGAAAAACTGTTTTTT
D: TRBD1; length: 15; V: TRBV5-6; J: TRBJ1-1; size: -; CDR3: CASSLQTGRVTEAFF; DNA: TGTGCCAGCAGCTTACAGACAGGGAGGGTCACTGAAGCTTTCTTT
D: TRBD1; length: 18; V: TRBV4-1; J: TRBJ1-5; size: -; CDR3: CASSHPGQGGDSNQPQHF; DNA: TGCGCCAGCAGCCATCCTGGACAGGGCGGGGATAGCAATCAGCCCCAGCATTTT
D: -; length: 13; V: TRBV5-4; J: TRBJ1-4; size: -; CDR3: CASSFRPNEKLFF; DNA: TGTGCCAGCAGCTTCCGTCCCAATGAAAAACTGTTTTTT
D: -; length: 15; V: TRBV5-4; J: TRBJ1-1; size: -; CDR3: CASSSPAQANTEAFF; DNA: TGTGCCAGCAGCTCTCCGGCGCAGGCGAACACTGAAGCTTTCTTT
D: TRBD1; length: 15; V: TRBV15; J: TRBJ1-1; size: -; CDR3: CATSPDRGVRTEAFF; DNA: TGTGCCACCTCTCCGGACAGGGGGGTAAGAACTGAAGCTTTCTTT
D: TRBD1; length: 13; V: TRBV12-3/TRBV12-4; J: TRBJ1-2; size: -; CDR3: CASSRDRLYGYTF; DNA: TGTGCCAGCAGTCGGGACAGACTATATGGCTACACCTTC
D: -; length: 14; V: TRBV13; J: TRBJ1-4; size: -; CDR3: CASRRTDGEEKLFF; DNA: TGTGCCAGCAGAAGGACAGATGGGGAAGAAAAACTGTTTTTT
D: -; length: 14; V: TRBV7-9; J: TRBJ1-2; size: -; CDR3: CASSLANKGYGYTF; DNA: TGTGCCAGCAGCTTAGCGAATAAGGGCTATGGCTACACCTTC
D: TRBD2; length: 18; V: TRBV6-2/TRBV6-3; J: TRBJ2-2; size: -; CDR3: CASSYRASGRFNTGELFF; DNA: TGTGCCAGCAGTTACAGGGCTAGCGGGAGGTTCAACACCGGGGAGCTGTTTTTT
D: -; length: 14; V: TRBV10-3; J: TRBJ2-5; size: once; CDR3: CAISENSRQETQYF; DNA: TGTGCCATCAGTGAGAACAGTCGACAAGAGACCCAGTACTTC
D: -; length: 16; V: TRBV7-2; J: TRBJ1-5; size: -; CDR3: CASSSGFDRFHQPQHF; DNA: TGTGCCAGCAGCTCAGGCTTTGACAGGTTTCATCAGCCCCAGCATTTT
D: -; length: 15; V: TRBV18; J: TRBJ1-6; size: -; CDR3: CASSPRGVTNSPLHF; DNA: TGTGCCAGCTCACCGCGGGGGGTTACTAATTCACCCCTCCACTTT
D: TRBD1; length: 15; V: TRBV28; J: TRBJ2-7; size: -; CDR3: CASSFGDSRTYEQYF; DNA: TGTGCCAGCAGTTTTGGGGACAGTCGGACCTACGAGCAGTACTTC
D: -; length: 13; V: TRBV12-3/TRBV12-4; J: TRBJ1-5; size: once; CDR3: CASTLVVGQPQHF; DNA: TGTGCCAGCACCTTGGTGGTAGGTCAGCCCCAGCATTTT
D: TRBD1; length: 13; V: TRBV29-1; J: TRBJ2-7; size: -; CDR3: CSVGGTASYEQYF; DNA: TGCAGCGTTGGGGGGACAGCCTCCTACGAGCAGTACTTC
D: -; length: 14; V: TRBV5-1; J: TRBJ1-2; size: -; CDR3: CASSLSTSDYGYTF; DNA: TGCGCCAGCAGCTTGAGCACGAGTGACTATGGCTACACCTTC
D: -; length: 10; V: TRBV30; J: TRBJ1-2; size: -; CDR3: CAWGQYGYTF; DNA: TGTGCCTGGGGACAGTATGGCTACACCTTC
D: -; length: 11; V: TRBV29-1; J: TRBJ2-1; size: -; CDR3: CSGSPGTEQFF; DNA: TGCAGCGGATCCCCGGGGACCGAGCAGTTCTTC